This is a list of T cell receptor beta chains from one sample in a study of identical twins. TCRdb analysed the 5' RACE reads with MiXCR anew, one entry per CDR3 protein. The sample contains 600,000 to 800,000 distinct CDR3 sequences, around 21% of which appear only once. These sequences were also reported in another study, on T cells expressing NK-cell markers.

The sample consisted of PBMCs. The receptors here all came from a woman between 18 and 29 years old in good health. Each CDR3 is given with its conserved first and last residue. The D gene is left open where the match is weak. Clone size appears in some rows only: once, few, many, or a class for an expanded clone.

j_gene: TRBJ2-3
d_gene: TRBD2
abundance: -
v_gene: TRBV20-1
CDR3aa: CSALGVAGGSTSSTDTQYF
CDR3nt: TGCAGTGCTTTAGGAGTTGCGGGAGGCTCGACTTCTAGCACAGATACGCAGTATTTT

j_gene: TRBJ2-6
d_gene: -
abundance: many
v_gene: TRBV12-3/TRBV12-4
CDR3aa: CASRAESSGANVLTF
CDR3nt: TGTGCCAGCAGGGCAGAGAGCTCTGGGGCCAACGTCCTGACTTTC

j_gene: TRBJ2-7
d_gene: TRBD2
abundance: few
v_gene: TRBV20-1
CDR3aa: CSARTTGLGAYEQYF
CDR3nt: TGCAGTGCTCGGACTACGGGACTAGGGGCCTACGAGCAGTACTTC

j_gene: TRBJ2-1
d_gene: TRBD1
abundance: few
v_gene: TRBV12-3/TRBV12-4
CDR3aa: CASSLLRFRQGLDEQFF
CDR3nt: TGTGCCAGCAGTCTCCTACGCTTCCGACAGGGCCTTGATGAGCAGTTCTTC

j_gene: TRBJ2-5
d_gene: -
abundance: few
v_gene: TRBV12-3/TRBV12-4
CDR3aa: CASSLTLALGETQYF
CDR3nt: TGTGCCAGCAGTTTGACTCTAGCGCTGGGGGAGACCCAGTACTTC

j_gene: TRBJ2-5
d_gene: -
abundance: -
v_gene: TRBV10-3
CDR3aa: CAISSQETQYF
CDR3nt: TGTGCCATCAGTTCCCAAGAGACCCAGTACTTC

j_gene: TRBJ2-2
d_gene: -
abundance: many
v_gene: TRBV12-3/TRBV12-4
CDR3aa: CASSPIYTGELFF
CDR3nt: TGTGCCAGCAGTCCCATTTACACCGGGGAGCTGTTTTTT

j_gene: TRBJ1-1
d_gene: -
abundance: -
v_gene: TRBV15
CDR3aa: CATSPQADGGTEAFF
CDR3nt: TGTGCCACCAGCCCCCAAGCGGATGGCGGGACTGAAGCTTTCTTT

j_gene: TRBJ2-3
d_gene: TRBD2
abundance: -
v_gene: TRBV11-2
CDR3aa: CASSWTPTSGGAFDTQYF
CDR3nt: TGTGCCAGCAGCTGGACCCCCACTAGCGGGGGGGCCTTCGATACGCAGTATTTT

j_gene: TRBJ2-1
d_gene: -
abundance: -
v_gene: TRBV6-5
CDR3aa: CASSYSIGMLEEEQFF
CDR3nt: TGTGCCAGCAGTTACTCAATCGGTATGCTTGAAGAGGAGCAGTTCTTC

j_gene: TRBJ2-1
d_gene: -
abundance: few
v_gene: TRBV7-2
CDR3aa: CASSLGTRYEQFF
CDR3nt: TGTGCCAGCAGCTTAGGGACGAGATATGAGCAGTTCTTC

j_gene: TRBJ2-7
d_gene: -
abundance: many
v_gene: TRBV6-5
CDR3aa: CASSFGGAGYEQYF
CDR3nt: TGTGCCAGCAGTTTTGGGGGGGCGGGATACGAGCAGTACTTC

j_gene: TRBJ2-5
d_gene: -
abundance: many
v_gene: TRBV29-1
CDR3aa: CSASDGGETQYF
CDR3nt: TGCAGCGCCTCGGATGGGGGGGAGACCCAGTACTTC

j_gene: TRBJ2-7
d_gene: TRBD1
abundance: -
v_gene: TRBV5-6
CDR3aa: CASSSLPGQGDEQYF
CDR3nt: TGTGCCAGCAGTTCCCTTCCGGGACAGGGGGACGAGCAGTACTTC

j_gene: TRBJ1-6
d_gene: -
abundance: few
v_gene: TRBV6-1
CDR3aa: CASSSGSGDNSPLHF
CDR3nt: TGTGCCAGCAGCTCCGGCTCGGGTGATAATTCACCCCTCCACTTT

j_gene: TRBJ2-7
d_gene: -
abundance: -
v_gene: TRBV20-1
CDR3aa: CSVPLRAGLYEQYF
CDR3nt: TGCAGTGTTCCTCTCCGGGCAGGCCTCTACGAGCAGTACTTC

j_gene: TRBJ2-3
d_gene: -
abundance: few
v_gene: TRBV3-1
CDR3aa: CASSNPPTDTQYF
CDR3nt: TGTGCCAGCAGCAACCCACCGACAGATACGCAGTATTTT

j_gene: TRBJ2-7
d_gene: TRBD1
abundance: once
v_gene: TRBV7-2
CDR3aa: CASSPRTGPDEQYF
CDR3nt: TGTGCCAGCAGCCCTCGGACAGGGCCCGACGAGCAGTACTTC

j_gene: TRBJ1-2
d_gene: TRBD1
abundance: many
v_gene: TRBV7-9
CDR3aa: CASSQGAAGYGYTF
CDR3nt: TGTGCCAGCAGCCAGGGGGCGGCCGGCTATGGCTACACCTTC

j_gene: TRBJ2-3
d_gene: TRBD1
abundance: few
v_gene: TRBV7-2
CDR3aa: CASSPLSDRGGTQYF
CDR3nt: TGTGCCAGCAGCCCCTTATCAGACAGGGGAGGTACGCAGTATTTT

j_gene: TRBJ2-7
d_gene: TRBD1
abundance: few
v_gene: TRBV11-3
CDR3aa: CASSSRQGHHEQYF
CDR3nt: TGTGCCAGCAGCTCCCGACAGGGGCACCACGAGCAGTACTTC

j_gene: TRBJ2-1
d_gene: TRBD2
abundance: -
v_gene: TRBV12-3/TRBV12-4
CDR3aa: CASSLEVAGGGEQFF
CDR3nt: TGTGCCAGCAGTTTAGAGGTAGCGGGAGGTGGTGAGCAGTTCTTC